The 30 T cell receptor beta chains below come from one sample, sequenced in a study of spatial heterogeneity in lung cancer. Indicated time point: sample taken at primary tumor resection. From tumor, nontumor lung or frozen PBMC, whole RNA was taken unsorted for sequencing. TCRdb processed the 5' RACE reads anew with MiXCR; each CDR3 protein has one entry. The sample holds 25,000 or so distinct CDR3 sequences, 3.3% seen once. The sample was PBMCs, taken at surgery. The receptors stem from a female donor with early-stage non-small cell lung cancer.

This clonotype was seen a few times. The chain has TRBV11-2 and TRBJ2-7; D may be TRBD2 (5 bases). The CDR3 spans 13 residues. Germline assignment: CDR1 SGHAT and CDR2 FQNNGV. Trimming left V 1 base short and J 4 bases short, with 8 bases between. In DNA form, the CDR3 reads TGTGCCAGCAGCTTAGCCCTAGCTTACGAGCAGTACTTC. Its protein product is CASSLALAYEQYF.

This clonotype was seen ten or more times. This chain uses TRBV10-2 with TRBJ2-5; D is ambiguous. Germline V gene lookup returns CDR1 WSHSY and CDR2 SAAADI. The V end was cut by 5 bases, the J end by 1 base, with 11 bases between. CDR3 length: 14 residues. The DNA of the CDR3 is TGCGCCAGCAGTATCGACTTGCTCCAAGAGACCCAGTACTTC. Its translation: CASSIDLLQETQYF.

By frequency in the sample, this clonotype is medium-sized. J is TRBJ2-2 and V is TRBV29-1; D assignment may be TRBD1 or TRBD2 (5 bases each). Deletions cut 8 bases from V and 2 bases from J, with 12 bases between. The CDR3 sequence is 13 residues long. The germline gives CDR1 SQVTM, CDR2 ANQGSEA. The CDR3 coding sequence is TGCAGCACCCGGGACGGCAACACCGGGGAGCTGTTTTTT. Encoded protein: CSTRDGNTGELFF.

This clonotype was detected ten times or more. The CDR3: CASSESLAKNIQYF. In DNA form, the CDR3 reads TGCGCCAGCAGTGAGTCCCTAGCCAAAAACATTCAGTACTTC. The rearrangement links TRBV10-2 to TRBJ2-4; D remains unclear. The germline V and J ends were trimmed by 0 bases and 0 bases, with 3 bases remaining between them. The CDR3 covers 14 residues. From germline, CDR1 is WSHSY and CDR2 SAAADI.

The chain uses TRBV7-9 and TRBJ2-1; D remains unclear. Trimming took 1 base from V and 8 from J, leaving 3 bases between them. From germline, CDR1 is SEHNR and CDR2 FQNEAQ (reference sequence). The CDR3 runs to 11 residues. CDR3 amino acids: CASSLVYEQFF. The CDR3 DNA sequence: TGTGCCAGCAGCTTAGTTTATGAGCAGTTCTTC.

This clonotype was seen repeatedly, ten times or more. V and J are TRBV5-1 and TRBJ2-3; D may match TRBD1 or TRBD2 (5 bases each). Germline V lookup: CDR1 SGHRS, CDR2 YFSETQ. The V gene lost 2 bases and the J gene lost 3 bases, with 16 bases spanning the gap. There are 16 residues in the CDR3. The CDR3 coding sequence is TGCGCCAGCAGCTTAGCAACATGGGGGAGTACAGATACGCAGTATTTT. It is translated as CASSLATWGSTDTQYF. The variable domain in full, with the rest retrieved from reference TRBV5-1 and TRBJ2-3, is KAGVTQTPRYLIKTRGQQVTLSCSPISGHRSVSWYQQTPGQGLQFLFEYFSETQRNKGNFPGRFSGRQFSNSRSEMNVSTLELGDSALYLCASSLATWGSTDTQYFGPGTRLTVL.

This clonotype showed up many times. The V and J genes are TRBV7-9 and TRBJ1-5, with TRBD1 matching over 9 bases. Germline CDR1 reads SEHNR; CDR2 reads FQNEAQ (reference sequence). The CDR3 has 17 amino acids. J lost 7 bases, V lost 4 bases, and 14 bases had no gene match. The DNA of the CDR3 is TGTGCCAGCAGCTGGATCCCGACAGGGGGAAAGGGGCAGCCCCAGCATTTT. It translates to CASSWIPTGGKGQPQHF.

The sample holds a few counts of this clonotype. The DNA for the CDR3 is TGTGCCAGCAACCGACCAACAGAGGGGCTAGCGGGTTACTACGAGCAGTACTTC. This codes for CASNRPTEGLAGYYEQYF. The rearrangement uses TRBV6-1 and TRBJ2-7, with 8 positions matching TRBD2. The CDR3 runs to 18 residues. Germline V gene lookup returns CDR1 MNHNS and CDR2 SASEGT. Germline trimming cut 7 bases from V and 3 bases from J; bases unmatched to any gene: 20.

This clonotype is termed medium-sized. The chain has TRBV28 and TRBJ1-5; possible D gene TRBD1, 5 bases. Trimming removed 10 bases at V and 2 bases at J, with 12 bases between. CDR3 length: 13 amino acids. CDR1 is MDHEN and CDR2 is SYDVKM in the germline V gene. CDR3 in DNA: TGTGCCACGGGGGGGGAAGGCAATCAGCCCCAGCATTTT. This gives the protein CATGGEGNQPQHF. The whole variable domain, remainder taken from reference TRBV28 and TRBJ1-5, is DVKVTQSSRYLVKRTGEKVFLECVQDMDHENMFWYRQDPGLGLRLIYFSYDVKMKEKGDIPEGYSVSREKKERFSLILESASTNQTSMYLCATGGEGNQPQHFGDGTRLSIL.

This clonotype appeared many times. This rearrangement joins TRBV27 to TRBJ2-7, with D possibly TRBD1 on 5 matching bases. CDR3 length: 13 amino acids. Trimming cost V 2 bases and J 2 bases, with 7 bases left between them. Germline assignment: CDR1 MNHEY and CDR2 SMNVEV (reference sequence). The chain's CDR3 is CASSLQGTYEQYF. For the CDR3, the DNA is TGTGCCAGCAGTTTACAGGGAACCTACGAGCAGTACTTC.

Many counts were recorded for this clonotype. The chain has TRBV11-3 and TRBJ2-1, with D possibly TRBD2 on 5 matching bases. V was cut by 9 bases and J by 5 bases, with 8 bases left in between. Germline loops: CDR1 SGHNT, CDR2 YENEEA. The CDR3 has 11 residues. The CDR3 region is CARRANNEQFF. The CDR3 DNA is TGTGCCAGGAGGGCCAACAATGAGCAGTTCTTC.

This clonotype was seen many times. The chain carries TRBV5-1 and TRBJ2-1; D is uncertain. Per the germline V gene, CDR1 is SGHRS and CDR2 is YFSETQ. V was cut by 1 base and J by 4 bases, with 12 bases left in between. This CDR3 has 15 residues. The CDR3 bases are TGCGCCAGCAGCTTGCTAGAAGGTGGTTACAATGAGCAGTTCTTC. It specifies CASSLLEGGYNEQFF.

This clonotype was seen at least ten times. This rearrangement joins TRBV20-1 to TRBJ2-2; D remains unclear. Deletions cut 1 base from V and 0 bases from J, with 6 bases between. The germline V gene has CDR1 DFQATT and CDR2 SNEGSKA (reference sequence). The CDR3 covers 14 residues. The CDR3 is CSARGLANTGELFF. The DNA of the CDR3 is TGCAGTGCTAGAGGCCTTGCGAACACCGGGGAGCTGTTTTTT.

Ten or more counts support this clonotype. V usage is TRBV3-1 and J usage is TRBJ2-7; either TRBD1 or TRBD2 may fit D (7 bases each). CDR1 is LGHDT, CDR2 YNNKEL, per germline (reference sequence). Trimming left V 4 bases short and J 2 bases short, with 12 bases between. This CDR3 is built from 14 residues. The CDR3 here is CASSPGGQTYEQYF. Written as DNA, the CDR3 is TGTGCCAGCAGCCCGGGGGGACAGACCTACGAGCAGTACTTC.

This clonotype occurred many times. V usage is TRBV5-1 and J usage is TRBJ1-2; 7 positions agree with TRBD1. In germline, CDR1 is SGHRS, CDR2 YFSETQ. The CDR3 has 15 amino acids. J gave up 1 base and V 0 bases, and 3 bases lay outside the gene matches. The CDR3 nucleotides read TGCGCCAGCAGCTTGGCCGGGGACAGTAACTATGGCTACACCTTC. Protein sequence: CASSLAGDSNYGYTF.

This clonotype came up many times. The rearrangement joins TRBV10-1 to TRBJ2-1; no clear D. This CDR3 region has 14 residues. CDR1 and CDR2 (germline): WNHNN, SYGVQD (reference sequence). Trimming left V 2 bases short and J 1 base short, with 6 bases between. The CDR3 DNA is TGCGCCAGCAGTGAGGGGATGTCCTACAATGAGCAGTTCTTC. Translating gives CASSEGMSYNEQFF.

This clonotype was detected a few times. V and J are TRBV24-1 and TRBJ2-3; D might be TRBD1 or TRBD2, each matching 5 bases. Germline lookup yields CDR1 KGHDR and CDR2 SFDVKD. The CDR3 covers 15 residues. V was shortened by 4 bases and J by 4 bases, with 14 bases between the two germline ends. The CDR3 protein is CATSDPLEGPDTQYF. The CDR3 bases are TGTGCCACCAGTGACCCCCTTGAGGGACCAGATACGCAGTATTTT.

This clonotype has at least ten counts. V usage is TRBV4-1 and J usage is TRBJ2-1, with D possibly being TRBD1 or TRBD2 (5 bases each). CDR3 size: 11 residues. Germline V gene data show CDR1 as MGHRA and CDR2 as YSYEKL. Trimming took 8 bases from V and 7 from J, leaving 9 bases between them. The DNA for the CDR3 is TGCGCCAGCGGGGACGTAAATGAGCAGTTCTTC. Translation: CASGDVNEQFF.

This clonotype was found many times. The chain carries TRBV20-1 and TRBJ2-7; D perhaps matches TRBD1 (6 bases). This CDR3 spans 14 amino acids. Germline assignment: CDR1 DFQATT and CDR2 SNEGSKA (reference sequence). V shed 3 bases and J shed 3 bases, with 15 bases lying between them. The CDR3 protein is CSASGGTNLYEQYF. In nucleotides, the CDR3 is TGCAGTGCTAGCGGTGGGACAAACCTCTACGAGCAGTACTTC.

This clonotype appeared many times. The chain couples TRBV9 to TRBJ2-3; D possibly matches TRBD1 or TRBD2 (7 bases each). The CDR3 has 16 amino acids. The V gene's germline CDR1 is SGDLS and CDR2 YYNGEE. V lost 4 bases and J 2 bases, leaving 17 bases between the germline ends. CDR3: CASSTRGGGNTDTQYF. The CDR3 nucleotides are TGTGCCAGCAGCACCAGGGGAGGGGGCAACACAGATACGCAGTATTTT.

This clonotype was counted many times. The chain couples TRBV7-6 to TRBJ2-1; 7 bases are a match to TRBD2. The CDR3 is 16 residues long. Germline CDR1 and CDR2: SGHVS and FNYEAQ. V was clipped by 5 bases and J by 0 bases; unmatched bases: 7. The CDR3 region is CASSPWGGSSYNEQFF. The DNA for the CDR3 is TGTGCCAGCAGCCCCTGGGGGGGGTCCTCCTACAATGAGCAGTTCTTC.

This clonotype was seen at least ten times. The V gene is TRBV23-1, the J gene TRBJ1-5; TRBD1 matches at 12 bases. TRBV23-1 counts as an open reading frame of uncertain function. There are 15 residues in the CDR3. The trim removed 4 bases at V and 4 bases at J, leaving 2 bases unmatched. CDR3 in DNA: TGCGCCAGCAGTCTGGGACAGGGGGCTAATCAGCCCCAGCATTTT. It yields the protein CASSLGQGANQPQHF.

This clonotype was counted ten times or more. The chain combines TRBV19 with TRBJ1-6, with D tentatively TRBD1 (5 bases). Per the germline V gene, CDR1 is LNHDA and CDR2 is SQIVND (reference sequence). The CDR3 consists of 15 residues. Trimming cost V 2 bases and J 8 bases, with 13 bases left between them. The CDR3 region has the DNA TGTGCCAGTAGTATAACAGGATCCCTCGATTCACCCCTCCACTTT. Residues: CASSITGSLDSPLHF.

At least ten counts were recorded for this clonotype. V and J are TRBV12-3 or TRBV12-4 and TRBJ2-3, with 10 bases fitting TRBD2. CDR3 length: 16 residues. V dropped 4 bases and J dropped 2; count of bases not matched to a gene: 6. The CDR3 DNA follows: TGTGCCAGCAGTTCCGGGACTAGCGAACTCACAGATACGCAGTATTTT. This codes for CASSSGTSELTDTQYF.

This clonotype appeared many times. The V call is TRBV5-6, the J call TRBJ2-1; 14 bases line up with TRBD2. V dropped 0 bases and J dropped 0; count of bases not matched to a gene: 5. Germline-derived CDR1 and CDR2 are SGHDT and YYEEEE. This CDR3 has 19 amino acids. The CDR3 DNA is TGTGCCAGCAGCTTGGAGAGACTAGCGGGAGGGAACTCCTACAATGAGCAGTTCTTC. It yields the protein CASSLERLAGGNSYNEQFF.

This clonotype is categorized as medium-sized. This chain uses TRBV7-3 with TRBJ1-1; D not resolved. V lost 0 bases and J 3 bases, leaving 5 bases between the germline ends. This CDR3 comprises 13 residues. From germline, CDR1 is SGHTA and CDR2 FQGTGA. DNA for the CDR3: TGTGCCAGCAGCTTAACCGGGGACACTGAAGCTTTCTTT. It specifies CASSLTGDTEAFF.

In this sample, this clonotype turned up many times. The rearrangement joins TRBV5-6 to TRBJ2-5; 11 bases align to TRBD2. The CDR3 covers 17 residues. Germline CDR1 SGHDT, CDR2 YYEEEE. Germline trimming cut 4 bases from V and 4 bases from J; bases unmatched to any gene: 12. In DNA form, the CDR3 reads TGTGCCAGCAGCCCCGGGACTAGCGGCCCCCGAGGAGAGACCCAGTACTTC. This translates into CASSPGTSGPRGETQYF.

The rearrangement joins TRBV7-3 to TRBJ2-1; the D gene could be TRBD1 or TRBD2 (5 bases each). Trimming stripped 5 bases from V and 4 bases from J, with 21 bases between. The CDR3 is 17 amino acids. CDR1 SGHTA and CDR2 FQGTGA come from the germline V gene. The CDR3 reads CASSVRSGQWGYNEQFF. The CDR3 coding sequence is TGTGCCAGCAGCGTCCGATCGGGGCAGTGGGGATACAATGAGCAGTTCTTC.

In its sample, this clonotype was seen many times. The chain recombines TRBV15 with TRBJ2-1; 14 nucleotides agree with TRBD2. Germline values: CDR1 LNHNV, CDR2 YYDKDF (reference sequence). V was pared by 9 bases and J by 8 bases, with 9 bases of the junction left unmatched. CDR3 length: 15 amino acids. The CDR3 DNA reads as TGTGCCACTACGACGGGACTAGCGGGAGTCCATGAGCAGTTCTTC. This encodes CATTTGLAGVHEQFF.

This clonotype was recorded at least ten times. This chain links TRBV12-3 or TRBV12-4 with TRBJ2-5; 7 nucleotides agree with TRBD1. The CDR3 is 15 residues long. V lost 5 bases, J lost 1 base, and 7 bases stayed unmatched. CDR3 region: CASSPRGQSQETQYF. CDR3 nucleotide sequence: TGTGCCAGCAGTCCACGGGGACAGTCCCAAGAGACCCAGTACTTC.